Shown below are 16 T cell receptor beta chains from a single sample sequenced in a study of vaccination effects on CD4 cells after COVID-19. These TCRs' antigens remain unknown. Expansion with viral peptide pools was applied to antigen-specific CD4+ T cells by the ViraFEST assay prior to sequencing. Investigators separated out CD4+ T cells once about 10 days of culture had passed. Participants completed two doses of the BNT162b2 or mRNA-1273 vaccine. The repertoire was sequenced with immunoSEQ multiplex PCR; TCRdb's copy has only in-frame clones and lacks some. This table holds more than 50,000 clones, roughly three quarters found once. Sequences were derived from CD4+ T cells from PBMCs cultured with HCoV-OC43 spike peptides, sampled after COVID-19 vaccination. Documented subset: HCoV-OC43 spike overlapping peptide pool stimulation. Every receptor here comes from a human donor who received a COVID-19 vaccine.

This clone came up a few times. The J gene is TRBJ1-1, the V gene TRBV7-3, with D unresolved. Germline V CDR1 and CDR2: SGHTA, FQGTGA. The CDR3 has 13 residues. V was clipped by 5 bases and J by 11 bases, with 18 bases between them. The CDR3 here is CASSPSGPGDAFF. CDR3 in DNA: TGTGCCAGCAGCCCGTCAGGCCCTGGGGATGCTTTCTTT.

The chain uses TRBV3-1 (or the pseudogene TRBV3-2) and TRBJ2-1; D possibly matches TRBD1 or TRBD2 (6 bases each). This CDR3 contains 13 residues. The V gene lost 2 bases and the J gene lost 5 bases, with 7 bases spanning the gap. Germline V CDR1 and CDR2: LGHDT, YNNKEL (reference sequence). Here the CDR3 reads CASSQRGDNEQFF. The DNA for the CDR3 is TGTGCCAGCAGCCAAAGGGGGGACAATGAGCAGTTCTTC.

The sample holds a few counts of this clone. The chain combines TRBV6-5 with TRBJ2-7, with TRBD2 matching over 9 bases. V lost 5 bases, J lost 7 bases, and 6 bases stayed unmatched. The CDR3 covers 13 residues. The germline gives CDR1 MNHEY, CDR2 SVGAGI. DNA of the CDR3: TGTGCCAGCAGTCCGGGACTAGCCCATGAGCAGTACGTC. It yields the protein CASSPGLAHEQYV.

The V and J genes are TRBV27 and TRBJ2-7, with TRBD2 identical over 11 bases. V lost 5 bases and J lost 4; bases outside the gene matches: 7. Germline-derived CDR1 and CDR2 are MNHEY and SMNVEV (reference sequence). The CDR3 is made up of 15 amino acids. CDR3 DNA sequence: TGTGCCAGCAGTATTAGCGGGGGGGCCCTTTACGAGCAGTACGTC. It is translated as CASSISGGALYEQYV.

The chain has TRBV9 and TRBJ2-1, with 8 bases fitting TRBD2. The CDR3 is made up of 15 amino acids. The trim removed 0 bases at V and 6 bases at J, leaving 5 bases unmatched. CDR1 is SGDLS, CDR2 YYNGEE, per germline. The CDR3: CASSVDARGGNEQFF. For the CDR3, the DNA is TGTGCCAGCAGCGTAGACGCACGGGGGGGCAATGAGCAGTTCTTC. The entire variable domain, with the rest obtained from reference TRBV9 and TRBJ2-1, is as follows: DSGVTQTPKHLITATGQRVTLRCSPRSGDLSVYWYQQSLDQGLQFLIQYYNGEERAKGNILERFSAQQFPDLHSELNLSSLELGDSALYFCASSVDARGGNEQFFGPGTRLTVL.

The chain has TRBV30 and TRBJ2-2, with D hard to call. V dropped 0 bases and J dropped 7 bases, with 9 bases sitting between them. Germline values: CDR1 GTSNPN, CDR2 SVGIG (reference sequence). The CDR3 is made up of 13 amino acids. CDR3 sequence reads: CAWSVPVVGELFF. Written as DNA, the CDR3 is TGTGCCTGGAGTGTACCGGTTGTCGGGGAGCTGTTTTTT.

The rearrangement links TRBV7-8 to TRBJ2-7, with D perhaps assigned TRBD1 or TRBD2 (5 bases each). Germline CDR1 SGHVS, CDR2 FQNEAQ. Trimming removed 1 base at V and 6 bases at J, with 10 bases between. There are 13 residues in the CDR3. CDR3 in amino acids: CASSLDPGTEQYV. CDR3 sequence (DNA): TGTGCCAGCAGCTTAGATCCAGGGACCGAGCAGTACGTC.

The chain combines TRBV21-1 with TRBJ2-7; the table calls TRBD1, which could not be checked here. TRBV21-1 is recorded as a pseudogene. The CDR3 is 17 residues long. The CDR3 protein is CASSRGQGQNSLYEQYV. The CDR3 nucleotides are TGTGCCAGCAGCCGAGGACAGGGCCAGAATTCCCTCTACGAGCAGTACGTC.

The rearrangement uses TRBV6-6 and TRBJ2-5; 10 bases map to TRBD2. Germline CDR1 and CDR2: MNHNY and SVGAGI (reference sequence). The CDR3 extends over 18 amino acids. V lost 5 bases to trimming and J lost 1 base; unmatched junction nucleotides: 13. The DNA of the CDR3 is TGTGCCAGCAGTCAACGAATAGCGGGGGGCCTGATCCAAGAGACCCAGTACTTC. As protein: CASSQRIAGGLIQETQYF.

This chain uses TRBV5-4 with TRBJ1-2; D is uncertain. The CDR3 has 13 residues. Germline V gene data show CDR1 as SGHNT and CDR2 as YYREEE (reference sequence). The ends were cut back, 0 bases at V and 4 bases at J, with 7 bases in the middle. CDR3: CASSLEQFYGYTF. CDR3 nucleotides: TGTGCCAGCAGCTTGGAACAGTTCTATGGCTACACCTTC.

The chain has TRBV29-1 and TRBJ1-2; a weak D match, TRBD1 (6 bases). The CDR3 covers 14 residues. Germline CDR1 reads SQVTM; CDR2 reads ANQGSEA. V was pared by 7 bases and J by 5 bases, with 20 bases between. The CDR3 sequence: CSATRDQGLYGYTF. The CDR3 bases are TGCAGCGCCACCAGAGACCAGGGGTTGTATGGCTACACCTTC.

In its sample, this clone was seen a few times. The V call is TRBV2, the J call TRBJ1-1; D not certain. Per the germline V gene, CDR1 is SNHLY and CDR2 is FYNNEI. V was clipped by 6 bases and J by 1 base, with 6 bases between them. CDR3 size: 12 residues. The CDR3 DNA follows: TGTGCCAGCAGCCTGGAGAACACTGAAGCTTTCTTT. It yields the protein CASSLENTEAFF.

J is TRBJ2-7 and V is TRBV15; 7 nucleotides line up with TRBD2. Germline CDR1 LNHNV, CDR2 YYDKDF (reference sequence). The CDR3 is made up of 15 amino acids. The V and J ends lost 0 bases and 3 bases, in that order; junction bases with no gene match: 5. The CDR3 DNA reads TGTGCCACCAGCAGAGAGGGGACTACGAGCTACGAGCAGTACGTC. Translating it yields CATSREGTTSYEQYV.

The sample holds one count of this clone. This chain links TRBV2 with TRBJ2-1, with D uncertain. Looked up from germline, CDR1 is SNHLY and CDR2 is FYNNEI. V gave up 4 bases and J gave up 5 bases, with 6 bases separating them. The CDR3 loop spans 12 amino acids. This chain's CDR3 is CASSASNNEQFF. CDR3 nucleotides: TGTGCCAGCAGTGCTTCTAACAATGAGCAGTTCTTC.

CDR3 sequence reads: CAWDMSTDTQYF. The CDR3 nucleotides read TGTGCCTGGGACATGAGCACAGATACGCAGTATTTT. The gene calls are TRBV30 and TRBJ2-3; D unresolved. V lost 5 bases and J lost 0, with 6 bases in between. This CDR3 is built from 12 residues. CDR1 and CDR2 from the germline V gene are GTSNPN and SVGIG (reference sequence).

The V call is TRBV2, the J call TRBJ1-5, with TRBD1 matching over 12 bases. The CDR3 sequence is 15 residues long. Trimming removed 6 bases from V and 5 bases from J; junction bases left unmatched: 5. From germline, CDR1 is SNHLY and CDR2 FYNNEI. The CDR3 is CASRGTGGYYQPQHF. The CDR3 DNA follows: TGTGCCAGCAGGGGGACAGGGGGCTATTATCAGCCCCAGCATTTT.